This T cell receptor beta chain was profiled in a study of STAT3 mutations in large granular lymphocyte leukemia. Broader study findings: In T-cell large granular lymphocyte leukemia, about half of patients showed multiple immunodominant subclonotypes.

TCRdb's copy holds only in-frame clones and misses some; the assay was immunoSEQ multiplex PCR. The sample holds approximately 25,000 clones, less than 95% seen once. The CDR3 consists of 16 residues. V lost 5 bases and J lost 1; bases outside the gene matches: 9. The germline V gene encodes CDR1 SGHAT and CDR2 FQNNGV. To note about this clone: As yet, its antigen is unknown.

The TCR sequence derives from a man aged 35 to 55 with T-cell large granular lymphocyte leukemia. Some clones in this sample may be carry-over from other donors' samples. The source material was peripheral blood mononuclear cells. The chain carries TRBV11-2 and TRBJ1-1; TRBD1 aligns across 8 bases. CDR3 amino acids: CASSPRPGGRNTEAFF. In nucleotides, the CDR3 is TGTGCCAGCAGCCCCCGGCCAGGGGGCAGGAACACTGAAGCTTTCTTT.